This T cell receptor beta chain originates from a study of monozygotic twins with inflammatory bowel disease (dated by TCRdb to between 2018 and 2021). Regarding the research as a whole: A total of roughly 28 monozygotic twin pairs were included in the full study, comprising nine German pairs (four IBD-concordant, five IBD-discordant) and 19 IBD-discordant Danish pairs. The search for disease-associated traits relied mainly on comparing IBD patients with their genetically identical healthy co-twins within discordant pairs. Each individual had, on average, about 151 000 unique TCRalpha sequences and 181 000 unique TCRbeta sequences available for analysis.

An approximately 2.5 ml peripheral blood sample was drawn into PAXgene tubes per donor and stored at -80°C. Without T cell sorting, total RNA was isolated from whole blood using the PAXgene blood miRNA kit on an automated QIAcube. Deep TCRalpha and TCRbeta repertoire profiling with unique molecular barcoding was performed on peripheral blood of monozygotic twin pairs concordant or discordant for inflammatory bowel disease. Smoking habits were recorded for all twin pairs, and each individual was classified as a current, former or never smoker. Comments on this clonotype: What antigen it recognizes has not been identified.

Results and caveats for the whole study, not just this receptor: A decrease in TCRbeta repertoire diversity, as measured by inverse Simpson index, was observed in IBD patients compared with their healthy co-twins. The analysis was unable to tell different T cell subtypes apart. No single strong signal or clonotype linked to IBD turned up in the results, so the idea that one exists was not supported. Compared with healthy twins, IBD patients shared fewer clonotypes with other individuals, and the difference was most pronounced in patients with signs of disease activity. Repertoire similarity did not differ between concordant and discordant twins, possibly due to limited statistical power. Because patients were on differing immunosuppressive treatments, the repertoires may have picked up extra background noise and inter-individual variability.

The library was generated by 5' RACE. For each TCR library, 3,500 to 4,000 ng of total RNA was used. For each sample, cDNA synthesis with SMARTScribe reverse transcriptase was split into eight separate reactions. Unique molecular identifiers containing a 6-nucleotide sample barcode were introduced through template switching during cDNA synthesis. TCRalpha and TCRbeta cDNA was amplified by two nested PCRs of about 15 and 9 cycles, with bead purification after each PCR. Before amplification, the cDNA was both treated with uracil DNA-glycosylase and purified with the QIAquick PCR purification kit. The second PCR was the step at which Illumina TruSeq-compatible adapters and sample-specific barcodes were added. TapeStation and Qubit were used to check library quality and concentration, and roughly 4.8 ng of each library went into the pool. Sequencing of the pooled libraries was done on an Illumina HiSeq2500 single-index Rapid Run using custom sequencing primers and 2 x 100 bp reads. The published analysis was carried out like this. MiGEC version 1.2.6 was used for UMI-based consensus assembly to correct PCR and sequencing errors. MiXCR version 2.1.1 was used to carry out V(D)J alignment, clonotype assembly and CDR3 extraction. Gene usage, clonotype sharing and MAIT/NKT TCR abundance were normalised by analysing the top 1000, 10 000 and 20 000 clonotypes per sample. Diversity was computed as the inverse Simpson index with the vegan R package after downsampling to 27 000 UMIs. Paired Mann-Whitney U tests were applied to discordant twin pairs, and Benjamini-Hochberg correction was used for multiple testing. TCRdb reprocessed the sequencing reads and holds a single record per CDR3 protein sequence, with no DNA. Here the V and J calls rest on TCRdb's processing, not on the authors' analysis. The sample has around 100,000 distinct CDR3 sequences on record. The ten top clones hold about 2% of the sample.

The germline V gene gives CDR1 as SGHAT and CDR2 as FQNNGV. Its CDR3 holds 17 amino acids, cysteine through phenylalanine. No coding sequence is recorded. The sequence was obtained from a human donor with ulcerative colitis or Crohn's disease, or a healthy co-twin of an affected twin (not recorded which). This chain joins TRBV11-2 to TRBJ2-3; lacking DNA, the TRBD1 call made by TCRdb goes unchecked. The specimen sequenced was blood. The CDR3 reads as follows: CASSSIHSGTGVVTQYF.